The entry below describes one TCR beta chain. This clonotype has just a few counts. Its binding antigen is unknown. No clone much larger than this one lies a single base away; base qualities are absent. The data are from a study of identical twins (dated by TCRdb to the mid-2010s). Regarding the complete study: To test whether fetal clonotypes persist, this study deep-sequenced TCR alpha and beta repertoires from monozygotic twins, from unrelated adults of various ages, and from cord blood. To rule out contamination, the twin experiments were replicated at different times with different library preparation protocols.

What the work shows at the level of the full study, not this receptor alone: Abundant cord blood beta clonotypes had fewer insertions, young adult naive repertoires showed a similar but weaker trend, and memory repertoires showed no such trend. Because the same donors could not be followed over many years, conclusions were based on cross-sectional statistical analysis. Invariant T cells such as MAIT and iNKT could partly confound zero-insertion analyses, although diverse VJ usage argued against such confounding for most clonotypes. Out-of-frame TCR alpha sequences shared between twins showed an excess of low generation-probability sequences compared with coincidental sharing between unrelated individuals. Recombination models systematically underestimated out-of-frame TCR alpha sharing in monozygotic twins but agreed with sharing between unrelated individuals. In beta out-of-frame sequences, excess twin sharing was weaker, because having fewer shared sequences lowered the signal-to-noise ratio.

Only healthy Caucasian donors were included. Three pairs of female monozygotic twins, all aged roughly 18 to 30 years, made up the twin cohort. Positive isolation kits from Invitrogen were used to isolate the CD4+ and CD8+ T cell populations. Clipping removes 1 base from V and 7 bases from J, with 10 as the unmatched junction base count. The CDR3 starts with the cysteine, ends with the phenylalanine, and has 18 residues. Only CDR3 DNA remains: 54 bases, in frame from the first base. From the germline V gene (reference sequence), CDR1 is DFQATT and CDR2 is SNEGSKA. Library preparation used 5' RACE. The listed sequencing device is Illumina HiSeq 2000. A universal primer binding site was added through template switching, and the final cDNA carried a unique molecular identifier so that TCR cDNA molecules could be counted accurately. Specific primers in the conserved constant-segment region were used to synthesize first-strand cDNA for the TCR alpha and beta chains. To control for contamination, every cDNA library was double barcoded, receiving both a SMART-Mk sample barcode and Illumina barcodes. Two successive PCR steps introduced TruSeq adapter sequences along with Illumina sample barcodes. The TCR alpha and beta cDNA libraries were sequenced on the Illumina HiSeq platform using custom primers. Under the source paper's analysis protocol: MiGEC was used to process raw reads and extract unique molecular identifiers, and MiXCR was used to find CDR3 positions. Recombination models were inferred per individual with the repgenHMM and IGoR tools using an EM algorithm. Shared clonotypes were analyzed with the tcR package in R, and sharing was normalized by the product of cloneset sizes. Out-of-frame nonproductive sequences were analyzed to study raw recombination free of thymic and clonal selection effects. TCRdb ran its own pipeline on the public reads, namely fastp trimming at Q25 and MiXCR clone calling, and kept in-frame beta chains. Rows matching on CDR3 protein sequence are summarized as one entry with the most common DNA and genes. The V and J calls and clone size are TCRdb's, not the authors'. The sample includes 450,000 or so distinct CDR3 sequences, with approximately 15% observed a single time. The ten largest make up more than 0.5% of the sample.

The same specimen was also included in a second study, on yellow fever vaccine responses in identical twins. The second publication reports: The authors reported that the T cell response to vaccination in identical twins appeared partly convergent and partly personalized. In the study, vaccine-responding T cell clones were precisely tracked in identical twins.

The clonotype comes from a young woman in good health. The sequencing sample was made of CD4+ T cells sorted from blood. The chain links TRBV20-1 with TRBJ2-1; TRBD2 lines up with 16 middle nucleotides. CDR3 loop: CSARAAVGLAGGPNEQFF. The DNA sequence is given as TGCAGTGCTAGAGCCGCTGTGGGACTAGCGGGAGGGCCTAATGAGCAGTTCTTC.